This TCR beta chain was captured by sequencing in a study of CDR3 diversity in severe acne. Concerning this clonotype: A much larger clone is a single base away; this may be a read error.

TCRdb re-called the PCR reads through MiXCR, storing one row per CDR3 protein. The table records approximately 90,000 distinct CDR3 sequences, about 50% of them present only once. This CDR3 is built from 13 residues. Germline CDR1 and CDR2: KGHDR and SFDVKD. The clonotype comes from a male donor in good health, serving as a control. The material sequenced was blood. This chain connects TRBV24-1 to TRBJ1-1; D gene unclear. CDR3 region: CATSGSLNTEASF. The CDR3 DNA reads TGTGCCACCAGTGGGAGTTTGAACACTGAAGCTTCCTTT.